This is a list of T cell receptor beta chains from one sample in a study of blood T cell repertoires in COVID-19. TCRdb keeps only in-frame clones here, not all; method: immunoSEQ multiplex PCR. This table has 200,000 to 300,000 clones, around 84% appearing once. Sequences were obtained from peripheral blood. The receptor source for this set is a woman aged 55-70 years with COVID-19, enrolled during active disease. Each CDR3 is given without its conserved first and last residue. The order of the fields is V gene, CDR3 protein.

TRBV3-1/TRBV3-2 ASSLRVTGNTIY
TRBV5-6 ASSQRDYSQRAQPQH
TRBV2 ASRPGTRETQY
TRBV18 ASSPLGQGVDNEQF
TRBV7-2 ASSLGAGGGQETQY
TRBV29-1 SVESDRLNTEAF
TRBV5-1 ASSTTGGGTAF
TRBV2 ASSVGGIRRAF
TRBV12-3/TRBV12-4 ASGPYSGNTIY
TRBV12-3/TRBV12-4 ASSLSGNQPQH
TRBV6-6 ASSYRTGGLNTEAF
TRBV3-1/TRBV3-2 ASTLKSPQGGSEAF
TRBV9 ASSVGQGPNTGELF